This T cell receptor beta chain was found in a study of control samples from healthy donors and cancer patients. Method: immunoSEQ multiplex PCR; TCRdb's copy keeps in-frame clones and lacks some. The sample comprises under 450,000 clones, about 93% of which are singletons, and 5.5% to 7.5% rests with the top ten. The CDR3 loop spans 16 amino acids. In germline, CDR1 is SGHVS, CDR2 FNYEAQ. Trimming shortened V by 5 bases and J by 0 bases, and 15 bases separated the two germline ends. Sample: PBMCs. The chain links TRBV7-6 to TRBJ2-3, with D possibly called TRBD1 or TRBD2 (5 bases each). The receptor was isolated from a man aged 35 to 55 with head and neck cancer. The CDR3 loop is CASSPPPGPSTDTQYF. CDR3 DNA: TGTGCCAGCAGCCCACCGCCGGGACCCAGCACAGATACGCAGTATTTT.